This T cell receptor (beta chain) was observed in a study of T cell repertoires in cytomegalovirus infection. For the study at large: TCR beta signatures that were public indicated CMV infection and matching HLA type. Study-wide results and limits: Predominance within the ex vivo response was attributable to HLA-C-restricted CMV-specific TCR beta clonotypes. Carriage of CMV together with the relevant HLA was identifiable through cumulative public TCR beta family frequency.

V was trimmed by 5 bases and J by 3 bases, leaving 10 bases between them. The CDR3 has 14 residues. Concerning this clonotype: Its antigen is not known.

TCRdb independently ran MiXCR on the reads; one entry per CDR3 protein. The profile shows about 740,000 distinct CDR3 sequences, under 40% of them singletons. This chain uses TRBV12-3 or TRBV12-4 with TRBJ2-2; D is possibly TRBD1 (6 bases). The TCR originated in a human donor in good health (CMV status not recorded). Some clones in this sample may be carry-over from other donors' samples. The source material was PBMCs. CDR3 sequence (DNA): TGTGCCAGCAGTCCCACAGGGTACACCGGGGAGCTGTTTTTT. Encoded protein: CASSPTGYTGELFF.